Sequencing of this T cell receptor (beta chain) was carried out in a study of shared clonotypes between healthy human individuals. Study-wide findings and caveats: Donor clonotype sharing was expected to depend on sequencing depth. Naive subsets typically showed greater estimated richness than memory subsets.

With regard to this clone: The target antigen is unknown.

Here immunoSEQ multiplex PCR was the method, and the copy in TCRdb shows in-frame clones only, minus some. The sample contains millions of clones, roughly 91% of which appear only once. Cells designated naive CD8 were CD45RO-negative and were positively selected for CCR7, with terminally differentiated effector memory CD45RA+ cells excluded. The CDR3 is made up of 16 amino acids. V lost 10 bases and J 2 bases, leaving 23 bases between the germline ends. Germline V gives CDR1 LNHDA, CDR2 SQIVND (reference sequence). V and J are TRBV19 and TRBJ1-1; D is possibly TRBD1 (5 bases). The receptor's source is a man aged 18 to 30 in good health. Some clones in this sample may be carry-over from other donors' samples. The sequencing sample was made of naive CD8+ T cells from PBMCs. The CDR3, as DNA: TGTGCCACCTACGGACGTGGGGGAGGGGTAAACACTGAAGCTTTCTTT. It codes for CATYGRGGGVNTEAFF.